The source of this T cell receptor beta chain is a study of blood T cell repertoires in COVID-19. Study as a whole: COVID-19 samples collected from the United States, Italy and Spain covered acute and convalescent phases. PBMCs, B-cell-depleted T cells, or T cells provided the cDNA or gDNA that made up the material.

The CDR3 is 13 amino acids. Trimming left V 8 bases short and J 4 bases short, with 14 bases between. Germline loops: CDR1 SEHNR, CDR2 FQNEAQ (reference sequence). Per the study methods: Estimates of nucleated cell counts were drawn from the amplification of reference gene primers. Profiled with immunoSEQ multiplex PCR; TCRdb holds only in-frame clones, not every one. V and J calls and clone size follow that table, whereas D and trimming were derived from the DNA. The sample contains roughly 200,000 clones, 87% of which appear only once. Sequencing was performed on peripheral blood. This chain links TRBV7-9 with TRBJ1-2; D is ambiguous. This clonotype originated in a man aged 55 to 70 with active or convalescent COVID-19. The CDR3 nucleotides are TGTGCCAGCCGAACGGACGGAGGCTATGGCTACACCTTC. Translation: CASRTDGGYGYTF.